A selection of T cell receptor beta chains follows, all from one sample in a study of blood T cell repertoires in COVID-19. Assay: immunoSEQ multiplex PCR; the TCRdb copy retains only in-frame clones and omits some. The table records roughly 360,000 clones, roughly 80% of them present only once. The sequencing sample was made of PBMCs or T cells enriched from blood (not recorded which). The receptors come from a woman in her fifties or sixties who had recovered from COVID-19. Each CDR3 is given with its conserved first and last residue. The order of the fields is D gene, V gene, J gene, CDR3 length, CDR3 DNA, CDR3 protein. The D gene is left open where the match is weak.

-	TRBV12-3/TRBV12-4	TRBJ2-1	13	TGTGCCAGCACCTTAAAGCACGGCGGTGAGCAGTTCTTC	CASTLKHGGEQFF
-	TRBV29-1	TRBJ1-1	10	TGCAGCGTTGATGGGGCGGAAGCTTTCTTT	CSVDGAEAFF
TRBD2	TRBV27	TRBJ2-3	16	TGTGCCAGCAGTTTGGGGGTAGCGGGGGCCTCAGATACGCAGTATTTT	CASSLGVAGASDTQYF
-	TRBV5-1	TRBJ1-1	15	TGCGCCAGCAGGTGGCAATATGAAGTGAACACTGAAGCTTTCTTT	CASRWQYEVNTEAFF
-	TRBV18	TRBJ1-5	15	TGTGCCAGCTCACTGCAGGGGTTGAGCAATCAGCCCCAGCATTTT	CASSLQGLSNQPQHF
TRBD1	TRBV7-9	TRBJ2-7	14	TGTGCCAGCAGCTCATGGGACAGGTTCTACGAGCAGTACTTC	CASSSWDRFYEQYF
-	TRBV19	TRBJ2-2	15	TGTGCCAGTAGTGAGGAGCTCATGAACACCGGGGAGCTGTTTTTT	CASSEELMNTGELFF
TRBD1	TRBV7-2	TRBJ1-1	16	TGTGCCAGCAGCTCCCTCGCAGGGACAGGGAACACTGAAGCTTTCTTT	CASSSLAGTGNTEAFF
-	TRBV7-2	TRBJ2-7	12	TGTGCCAGCAGCCCAAATCCCTACGAGCAGTACTTC	CASSPNPYEQYF
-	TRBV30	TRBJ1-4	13	TGTGCCTGGAGTTTGCTGGGGGCGGAAAAACTGTTTTTT	CAWSLLGAEKLFF
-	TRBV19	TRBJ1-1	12	TGTGCCAGTAGTATAACGACAGGTCCGGCTTTCTTT	CASSITTGPAFF
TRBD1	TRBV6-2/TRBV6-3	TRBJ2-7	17	TGTGCCAGCAGCTCACCACTCGGACAGGCCAAAACCTACGAGCAGTACTTC	CASSSPLGQAKTYEQYF